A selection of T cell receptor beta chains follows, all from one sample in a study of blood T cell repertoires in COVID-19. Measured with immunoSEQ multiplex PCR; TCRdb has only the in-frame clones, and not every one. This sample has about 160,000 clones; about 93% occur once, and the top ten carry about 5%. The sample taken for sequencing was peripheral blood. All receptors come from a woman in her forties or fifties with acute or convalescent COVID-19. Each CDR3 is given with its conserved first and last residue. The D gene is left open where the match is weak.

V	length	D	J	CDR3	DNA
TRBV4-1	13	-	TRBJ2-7	CASSPDRGYEQYF	TGCGCCAGCAGTCCGGACAGAGGCTACGAGCAGTACTTC
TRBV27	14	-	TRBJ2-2	CASSPQQGAGELFF	TGTGCCAGCAGTCCGCAACAGGGCGCCGGGGAGCTGTTTTTT
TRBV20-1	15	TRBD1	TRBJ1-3	CSASKGASSGNTIYF	TGCAGTGCTAGTAAGGGGGCGAGCTCTGGAAACACCATATATTTT
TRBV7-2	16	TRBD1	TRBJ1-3	CASSLTGAQSGNTIYF	TGTGCCAGCAGCCTAACAGGGGCCCAATCTGGAAACACCATATATTTT
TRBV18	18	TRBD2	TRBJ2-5	CASSPRASGGVYQETQYF	TGTGCCAGCTCACCACGAGCTAGCGGGGGTGTGTACCAAGAGACCCAGTACTTC
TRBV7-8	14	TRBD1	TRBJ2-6	CASQTGTGANVLTF	TGTGCCAGCCAGACAGGGACTGGGGCCAACGTCCTGACTTTC
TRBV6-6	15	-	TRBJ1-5	CASSYPQGSNQPQHF	TGTGCCAGCAGTTACCCTCAGGGGAGCAATCAGCCCCAGCATTTT
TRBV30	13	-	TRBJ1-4	CAWSIGLYEKLFF	TGTGCCTGGAGCATCGGACTGTATGAAAAACTGTTTTTT
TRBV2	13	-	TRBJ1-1	CASRREIGTEAFF	TGTGCCAGCAGGAGGGAAATCGGGACTGAAGCTTTCTTT
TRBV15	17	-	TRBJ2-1	CATSRDTELALYNEQFF	TGTGCCACCAGCAGAGATACGGAACTAGCTCTCTACAATGAGCAGTTCTTC
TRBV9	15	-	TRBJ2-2	CASSAYSRVGGELFF	TGTGCCAGCAGCGCGTACAGCAGGGTAGGCGGGGAGCTGTTTTTT
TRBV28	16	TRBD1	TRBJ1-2	CASSSMTGGLVHGYTF	TGTGCCAGCAGTTCGATGACAGGGGGACTGGTTCATGGCTACACCTTC
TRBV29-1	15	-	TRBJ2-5	CSVKSPGTLQETQYF	TGCAGCGTCAAGAGCCCCGGGACACTCCAAGAGACCCAGTACTTC
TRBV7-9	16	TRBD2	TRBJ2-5	CASSAGTSGIGETQYF	TGTGCCAGCAGCGCCGGGACTAGCGGGATTGGGGAGACCCAGTACTTC
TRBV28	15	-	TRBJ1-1	CASTSGGLGDTEAFF	TGTGCCAGCACCAGCGGGGGGCTCGGAGACACTGAAGCTTTCTTT
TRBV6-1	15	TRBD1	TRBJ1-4	CASSDTGATNEKLFF	TGTGCCAGCAGTGACACAGGGGCAACTAATGAAAAACTGTTTTTT
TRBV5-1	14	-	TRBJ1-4	CASSRGGDNEKLFF	TGCGCCAGCAGCAGGGGGGGCGATAATGAAAAACTGTTTTTT
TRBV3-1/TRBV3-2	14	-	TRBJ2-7	CASSQAAGHYEQYF	TGTGCCAGCAGCCAAGCGGCAGGTCACTACGAGCAGTACTTC
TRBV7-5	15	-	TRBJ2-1	CARSWGQGARNEQFF	-
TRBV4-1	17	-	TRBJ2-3	CASSQEASGTSTDTQYF	TGCGCCAGCAGCCAAGAAGCGTCAGGGACTAGCACAGATACGCAGTATTTT